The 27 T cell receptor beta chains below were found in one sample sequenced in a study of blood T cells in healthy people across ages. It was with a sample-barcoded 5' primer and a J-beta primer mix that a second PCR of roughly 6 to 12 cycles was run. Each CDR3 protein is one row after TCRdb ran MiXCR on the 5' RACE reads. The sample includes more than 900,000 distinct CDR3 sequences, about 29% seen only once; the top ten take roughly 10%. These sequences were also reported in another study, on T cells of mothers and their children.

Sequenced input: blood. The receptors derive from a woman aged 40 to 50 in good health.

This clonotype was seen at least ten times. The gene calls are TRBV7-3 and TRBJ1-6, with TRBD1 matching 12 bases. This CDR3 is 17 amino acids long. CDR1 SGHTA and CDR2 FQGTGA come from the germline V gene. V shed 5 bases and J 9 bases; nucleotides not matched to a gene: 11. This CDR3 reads CASSPGTGGRPGSPLHF. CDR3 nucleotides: TGTGCCAGCAGCCCCGGGACAGGGGGCCGCCCGGGTTCACCCCTCCACTTT. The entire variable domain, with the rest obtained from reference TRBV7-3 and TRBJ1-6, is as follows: GAGVSQTPSNKVTEKGKYVELRCDPISGHTALYWYRQSLGQGPEFLIYFQGTGAADDSGLPNDRFFAVRPEGSVSTLKIQRTERGDSAVYLCASSPGTGGRPGSPLHFGNGTRLTVT.

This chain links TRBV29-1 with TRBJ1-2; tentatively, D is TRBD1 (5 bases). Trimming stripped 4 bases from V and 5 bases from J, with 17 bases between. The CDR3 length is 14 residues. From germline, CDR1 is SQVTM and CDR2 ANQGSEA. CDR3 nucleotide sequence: TGCAGCGTTGGTGGGCAGGGCGGGGGTTATGGCTACACCTTC. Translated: CSVGGQGGGYGYTF.

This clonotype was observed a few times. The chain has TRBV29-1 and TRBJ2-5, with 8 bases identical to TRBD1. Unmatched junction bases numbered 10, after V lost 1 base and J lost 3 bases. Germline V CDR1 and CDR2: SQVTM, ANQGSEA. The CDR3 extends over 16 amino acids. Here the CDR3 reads CSVEGRRGPEKETQYF. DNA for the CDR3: TGCAGCGTTGAAGGGCGCAGGGGGCCGGAAAAAGAGACCCAGTACTTC. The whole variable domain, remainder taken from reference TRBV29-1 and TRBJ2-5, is SAVISQKPSRDICQRGTSLTIQCQVDSQVTMMFWYRQQPGQSLTLIATANQGSEATYESGFVIDKFPISRPNLTFSTLTVSNMSPEDSSIYLCSVEGRRGPEKETQYFGPGTRLLVL.

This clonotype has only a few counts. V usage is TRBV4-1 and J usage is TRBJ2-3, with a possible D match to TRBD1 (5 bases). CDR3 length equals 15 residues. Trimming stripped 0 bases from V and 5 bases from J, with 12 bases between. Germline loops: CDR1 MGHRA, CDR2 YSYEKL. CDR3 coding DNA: TGCGCCAGCAGCCAAGATTCAGGGCTTAGAGATACGCAGTATTTT. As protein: CASSQDSGLRDTQYF.

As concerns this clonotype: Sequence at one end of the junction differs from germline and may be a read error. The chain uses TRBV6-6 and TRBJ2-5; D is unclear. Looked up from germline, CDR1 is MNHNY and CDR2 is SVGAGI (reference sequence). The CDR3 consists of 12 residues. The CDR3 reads CASSPHFETRYF. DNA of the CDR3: TGTGCCAGCAGTCCTCACTTTGAGACCCGGTACTTC.

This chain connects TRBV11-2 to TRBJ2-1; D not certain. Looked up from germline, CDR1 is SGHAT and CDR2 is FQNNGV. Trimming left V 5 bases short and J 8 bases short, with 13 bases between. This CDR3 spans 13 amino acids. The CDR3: CASSHPPTDEQFF. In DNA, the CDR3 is TGTGCCAGCAGCCATCCCCCGACTGATGAGCAGTTCTTC.

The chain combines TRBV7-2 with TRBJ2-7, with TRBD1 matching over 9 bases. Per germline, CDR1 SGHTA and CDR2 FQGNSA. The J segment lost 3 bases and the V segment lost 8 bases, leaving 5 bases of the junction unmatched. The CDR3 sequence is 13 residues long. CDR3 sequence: CASRDRVNYEQYF. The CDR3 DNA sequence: TGTGCCAGCCGGGACAGGGTCAACTACGAGCAGTACTTC.

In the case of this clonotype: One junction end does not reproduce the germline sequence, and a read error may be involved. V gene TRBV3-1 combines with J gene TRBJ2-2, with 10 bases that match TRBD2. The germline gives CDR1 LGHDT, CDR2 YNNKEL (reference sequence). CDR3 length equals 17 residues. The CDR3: CASSQASGGSNTGERFF. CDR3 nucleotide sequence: TGTGCCAGCAGCCAGGCTAGCGGGGGTTCGAACACCGGGGAGCGGTTTTTT.

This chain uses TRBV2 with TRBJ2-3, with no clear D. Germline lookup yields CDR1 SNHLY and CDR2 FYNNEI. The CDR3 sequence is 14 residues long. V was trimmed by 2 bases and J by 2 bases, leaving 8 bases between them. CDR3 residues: CASSEFTNTDTQYF. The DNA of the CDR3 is TGTGCCAGCAGTGAATTCACAAACACAGATACGCAGTATTTT.

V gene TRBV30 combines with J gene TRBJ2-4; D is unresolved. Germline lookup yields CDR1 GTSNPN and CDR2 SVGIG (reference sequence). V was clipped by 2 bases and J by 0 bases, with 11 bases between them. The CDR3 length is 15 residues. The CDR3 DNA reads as TGTGCCTGGAGTCGGCAGACCCTAGCCAAAAACATTCAGTACTTC. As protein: CAWSRQTLAKNIQYF.

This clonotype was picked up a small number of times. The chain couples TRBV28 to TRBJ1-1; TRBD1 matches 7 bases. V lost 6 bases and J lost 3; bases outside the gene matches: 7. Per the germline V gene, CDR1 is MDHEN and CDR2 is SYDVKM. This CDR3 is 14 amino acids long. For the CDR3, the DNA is TGTGCCAGCAGACTGATGACAGGGTACACTGAAGCTTTCTTT. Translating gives CASRLMTGYTEAFF. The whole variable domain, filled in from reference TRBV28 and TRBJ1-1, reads DVKVTQSSRYLVKRTGEKVFLECVQDMDHENMFWYRQDPGLGLRLIYFSYDVKMKEKGDIPEGYSVSREKKERFSLILESASTNQTSMYLCASRLMTGYTEAFFGQGTRLTVV.

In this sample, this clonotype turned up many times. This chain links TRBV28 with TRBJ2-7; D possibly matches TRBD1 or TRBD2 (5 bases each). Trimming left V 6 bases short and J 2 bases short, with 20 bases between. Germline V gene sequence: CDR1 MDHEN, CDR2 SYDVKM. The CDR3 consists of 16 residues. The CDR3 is CASSPFGRVGAYEQYF. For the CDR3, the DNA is TGTGCCAGCAGCCCTTTTGGGCGGGTGGGGGCCTACGAGCAGTACTTC. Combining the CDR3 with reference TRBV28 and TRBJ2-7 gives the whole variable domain DVKVTQSSRYLVKRTGEKVFLECVQDMDHENMFWYRQDPGLGLRLIYFSYDVKMKEKGDIPEGYSVSREKKERFSLILESASTNQTSMYLCASSPFGRVGAYEQYFGPGTRLTVT.

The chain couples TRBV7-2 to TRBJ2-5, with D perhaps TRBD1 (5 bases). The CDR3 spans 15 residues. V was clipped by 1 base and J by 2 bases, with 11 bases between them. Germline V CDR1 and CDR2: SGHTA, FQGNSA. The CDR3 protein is CASSLGRQYQETQYF. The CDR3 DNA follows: TGTGCCAGCAGCTTAGGCCGACAGTATCAAGAGACCCAGTACTTC.

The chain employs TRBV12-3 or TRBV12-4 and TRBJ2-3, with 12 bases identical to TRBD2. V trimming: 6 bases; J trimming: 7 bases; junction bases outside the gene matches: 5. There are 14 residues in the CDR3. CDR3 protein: CASSLAGGPYTQYF. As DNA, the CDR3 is TGTGCCAGCAGCCTAGCGGGGGGGCCGTATACGCAGTATTTT.

The CDR3 DNA reads as TGTGCCAGCGGACTGGGACAGGGTAACACTGAAGCTTTCTTT. Encoded protein: CASGLGQGNTEAFF. The chain couples TRBV9 to TRBJ1-1; 9 nucleotides agree with TRBD1. V trimming: 7 bases; J trimming: 2 bases; junction bases outside the gene matches: 6. Germline V CDR1 and CDR2: SGDLS, YYNGEE. This CDR3 comprises 14 residues. The variable domain in full, with the rest retrieved from reference TRBV9 and TRBJ1-1, is DSGVTQTPKHLITATGQRVTLRCSPRSGDLSVYWYQQSLDQGLQFLIQYYNGEERAKGNILERFSAQQFPDLHSELNLSSLELGDSALYFCASGLGQGNTEAFFGQGTRLTVV.

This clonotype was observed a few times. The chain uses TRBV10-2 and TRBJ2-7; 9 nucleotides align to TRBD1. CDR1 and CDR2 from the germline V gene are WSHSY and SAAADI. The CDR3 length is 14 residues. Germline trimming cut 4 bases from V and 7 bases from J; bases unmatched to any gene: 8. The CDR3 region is CASSGDRDSGEQYF. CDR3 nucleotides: TGCGCCAGCAGTGGGGACAGGGATTCGGGAGAGCAGTACTTC.

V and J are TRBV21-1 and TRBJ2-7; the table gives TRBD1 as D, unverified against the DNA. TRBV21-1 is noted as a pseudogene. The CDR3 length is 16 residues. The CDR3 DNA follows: TGTGCCAGCAGCGCCCCCCCCGGGGGAGACTCTGACGAGCAGTACTTC. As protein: CASSAPPGGDSDEQYF.

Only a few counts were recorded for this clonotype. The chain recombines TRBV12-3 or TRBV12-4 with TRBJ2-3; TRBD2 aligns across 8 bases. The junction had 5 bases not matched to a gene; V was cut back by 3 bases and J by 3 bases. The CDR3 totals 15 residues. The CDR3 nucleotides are TGTGCCAGCAGTTTGTGGCGGGGGGAAACAGATACGCAGTATTTT. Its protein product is CASSLWRGETDTQYF.

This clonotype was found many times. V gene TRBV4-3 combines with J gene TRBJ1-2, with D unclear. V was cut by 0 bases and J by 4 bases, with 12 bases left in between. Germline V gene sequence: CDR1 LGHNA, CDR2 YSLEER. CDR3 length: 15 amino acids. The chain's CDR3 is CASSQDPKAPYGYTF. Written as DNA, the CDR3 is TGCGCCAGCAGCCAAGATCCGAAGGCCCCCTATGGCTACACCTTC.

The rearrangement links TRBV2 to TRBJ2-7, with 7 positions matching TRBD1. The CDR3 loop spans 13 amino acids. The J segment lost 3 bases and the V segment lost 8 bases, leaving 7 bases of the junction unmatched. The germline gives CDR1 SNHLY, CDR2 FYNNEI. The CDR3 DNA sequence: TGTGCCAGCGTCCGGACAGGCCACTACGAGCAGTACTTC. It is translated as CASVRTGHYEQYF. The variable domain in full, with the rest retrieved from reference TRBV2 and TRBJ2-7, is EPEVTQTPSHQVTQMGQEVILRCVPISNHLYFYWYRQILGQKVEFLVSFYNNEISEKSEIFDDQFSVERPDGSNFTLKIRSTKLEDSAMYFCASVRTGHYEQYFGPGTRLTVT.

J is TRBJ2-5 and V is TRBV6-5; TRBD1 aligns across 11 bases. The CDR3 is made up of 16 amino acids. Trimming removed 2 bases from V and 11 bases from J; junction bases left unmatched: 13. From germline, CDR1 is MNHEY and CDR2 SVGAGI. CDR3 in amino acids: CASSYEGTGGCNEQYF. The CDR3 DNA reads TGTGCCAGCAGTTACGAAGGGACAGGGGGATGCAATGAGCAGTACTTC.

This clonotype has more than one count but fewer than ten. CDR3 sequence (DNA): TGTGCCAGCAGTGACAGCAGGGCACTAGGGAACGAGCAGTACTTC. It translates to CASSDSRALGNEQYF. The V gene is TRBV2, the J gene TRBJ2-5; TRBD1 or TRBD2 may be the D gene (5 bases each). The J call is doubtful: the DNA matches TRBJ2-7 better. The CDR3 loop spans 15 amino acids. CDR1 and CDR2 (germline): SNHLY, FYNNEI.

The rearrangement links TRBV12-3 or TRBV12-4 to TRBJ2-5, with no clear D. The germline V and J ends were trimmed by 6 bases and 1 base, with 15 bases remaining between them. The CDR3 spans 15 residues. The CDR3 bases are TGTGCCAGCAGGCGTGAATGGGGAATCCAAGAGACCCAGTACTTC. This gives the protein CASRREWGIQETQYF.

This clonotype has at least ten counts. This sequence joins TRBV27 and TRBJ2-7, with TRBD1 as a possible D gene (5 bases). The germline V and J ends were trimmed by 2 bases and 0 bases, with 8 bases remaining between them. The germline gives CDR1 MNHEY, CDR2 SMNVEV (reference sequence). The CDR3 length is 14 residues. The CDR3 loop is CASSLGANSYEQYF. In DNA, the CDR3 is TGTGCCAGCAGTTTAGGGGCCAACTCCTACGAGCAGTACTTC.

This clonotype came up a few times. The CDR3 protein is CASSAGRARGGELFF. The DNA of the CDR3 is TGTGCCAGCAGCGCTGGCCGAGCCCGTGGGGGGGAGCTGTTTTTT. V gene TRBV7-2 combines with J gene TRBJ2-2; unclear D gene. The CDR3 spans 15 residues. The germline V and J ends were trimmed by 5 bases and 8 bases, with 18 bases remaining between them. Germline lookup yields CDR1 SGHTA and CDR2 FQGNSA.

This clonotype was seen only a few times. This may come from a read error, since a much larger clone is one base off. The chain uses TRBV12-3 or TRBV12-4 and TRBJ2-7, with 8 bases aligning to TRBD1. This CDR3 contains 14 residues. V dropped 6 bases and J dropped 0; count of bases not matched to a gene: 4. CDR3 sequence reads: CASRITGGSYEQYF. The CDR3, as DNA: TGTGCCAGCAGGATTACAGGGGGCTCCTACGAGCAGTACTTC.

DNA of the CDR3: TGCGCCAGCAGCCAAGAGGGGGATTTCCCATACAATGAGCAGTTCTTC. It yields the protein CASSQEGDFPYNEQFF. This chain joins TRBV4-3 and TRBJ2-1; D is tentatively TRBD1 or TRBD2 (5 bases each). This CDR3 spans 16 amino acids. The germline gives CDR1 LGHNA, CDR2 YSLEER. Trimming left V 0 bases short and J 4 bases short, with 13 bases between.